This T cell receptor beta chain was obtained from a study of T cell changes during pregnancy in multiple sclerosis. The ends lost 4 bases at V and 7 bases at J; junction bases unmatched: 10. The CDR3 runs to 14 residues. CDR1 is SGDLS, CDR2 YYNGEE, per germline. Sequencing used immunoSEQ multiplex PCR; TCRdb keeps in-frame clones, though not all of them. The sample holds about 15,000 clones; roughly four fifths are singletons and the top ten take about a sixth. This chain connects TRBV9 to TRBJ1-2, with TRBD1 identical over 7 bases. This clonotype originated in a female donor in good health, enrolled as a control in a pregnancy study. The sequencing used CD8+ T cells from peripheral blood mononuclear cells, collected after pregnancy. The CDR3 DNA follows: TGTGCCAGCAGCCCAGGACAGGTCGGGGCTGGCTACACCTTC. It specifies CASSPGQVGAGYTF. The entire variable domain, with the rest obtained from reference TRBV9 and TRBJ1-2, is as follows: DSGVTQTPKHLITATGQRVTLRCSPRSGDLSVYWYQQSLDQGLQFLIQYYNGEERAKGNILERFSAQQFPDLHSELNLSSLELGDSALYFCASSPGQVGAGYTFGSGTRLTVV.